This TCR beta chain was profiled in a study of prognosis after radiotherapy for stage I lung cancer (dated by TCRdb to 2020 to 2022). About the investigation overall: Between early 2018 and early 2019, fewer than 20 patients with stage I NSCLC were enrolled in Nanjing, China. Among the enrolled patients, more than eleven had newly diagnosed primary stage I lung tumors, while about 5 had oligometastatic NSCLC following surgical resection of the primary tumor. All patients were regarded as medically inoperable, because of comorbidities in about eleven patients and refusal of surgery in several patients. The cohort was made up of under 15 men and roughly 6 women, with a median age of about 74 years and an age range of roughly 53 to 95 years. On tumor histology, roughly 11 patients had adenocarcinoma and six or seven had squamous cell carcinoma. SBRT was delivered in 3 to 5 fractions with a biologically effective dose of at least 100 Gy, and image-guided IMRT or VMAT was used for delivery. Concurrent therapy was not administered to any patient alongside SBRT. Distant metastases were developed by four of the 19 patients after SBRT, at a median of about seven months, whereas no significant progression was observed in the other 15 patients. Peripheral blood TCR beta repertoires were profiled in stage I NSCLC patients before and after stereotactic body radiotherapy, and the repertoires were related to distant failure. For each of the 20 or so patients, one blood sample was taken before SBRT and one after, so the study sequenced roughly 38 samples in total. Results the study describes overall, beyond this receptor: TRBV and TRBJ usage frequencies reportedly differed by metastasis status, in two V genes at baseline and in under 10 V and two J genes after SBRT. The small cohort and short follow-up limited the study, so independent validation of the findings is needed. Tumor specificity of expanded TCR clones was not determined. No adjustment for multiple comparisons was applied to any of the reported P values. After SBRT, the number of unique TCR clones decreased (median roughly 9,900 before versus fewer than 7,500 after; Wilcoxon paired P=0.011). Post-SBRT Shannon entropy and its change from baseline were lower in patients who developed distant metastases; baseline Shannon entropy was not associated with metastases.

The junction carries 10 bases between V and J, which are trimmed by 3 bases and 5 bases respectively. Counted from cysteine to phenylalanine, this CDR3 has 13 amino acids. Just CDR3 DNA is preserved here, 39 bases in frame from base 1. Reading the germline V gene gives CDR1 ENHRY and CDR2 SYGVKD. This clonotype has ten or more counts. Its antigen is still unknown. One base away there is no much larger clone; base qualities are not given. All patients had node-negative disease on CT and PET/CT, and none had a history of other malignancies or prior chemotherapy or radiotherapy. At each of the two time points, roughly 6 milliliters of peripheral venous blood were collected into EDTA tubes. PBMCs were isolated by Ficoll-Paque Plus density-gradient centrifugation. Right after collection, samples were placed at -80 degrees C and kept there until analysis. The TCR beta CDR3 region was amplified from genomic DNA by two rounds of multiplex PCR. The first PCR round used primers specific to each TRBV and TRBJ gene, with sequences filed in Chinese patent CN105087789A. Universal primers were used in the second PCR round. The Roche High Pure PCR Template Preparation Kit was used to extract genomic DNA from frozen PBMCs. Libraries were sequenced paired-end with 151 bp reads on an Illumina HiSeq 3000. The paper's data handling went like this. CutAdapt was used to remove raw reads lacking the multiplex PCR primer sequences. Using PEAR, the high-quality paired reads were merged into contigs. By alignment to reference sequences, MiXCR assigned TRB V, D and J gene segments to each contig. CDR3 sequences were clustered by base quality and sequence similarity to remove sequencing errors. Shannon entropy, normalized by the natural log of the productive TCR sequence number, served as the measure of diversity. Clonality was defined as one minus Shannon entropy divided by the natural log of the number of unique clonotypes. Progression-free survival cut-offs for repertoire metrics were chosen using the Youden index of ROC curves, with analyses run in R 3.5.3. The public reads were quality trimmed at Q25 with fastp and then assembled into clones with MiXCR by TCRdb, keeping productive beta chains. Each record represents a unique CDR3 protein, reported with the most common genes and DNA among its rows. The V and J calls come from TCRdb's annotation, not from the publication. A total of 30,000 to 40,000 distinct CDR3 sequences appear in this sample, 30% to 35% of them only once. Roughly 17% of the sample goes to the ten largest clones.

The chain is assembled from TRBV10-3 and TRBJ1-1; a tentative D call is TRBD1 (5 bases match). The sequence derives from a donor of 50 years or more with non-small cell lung cancer. The sample in question was PBMCs, obtained before or after stereotactic body radiation therapy (not recorded which). The sequence in DNA is TGTGCCATCAGTGATGAAGGGGTAACTGAAGCTTTCTTT. Translated, this gives CAISDEGVTEAFF.